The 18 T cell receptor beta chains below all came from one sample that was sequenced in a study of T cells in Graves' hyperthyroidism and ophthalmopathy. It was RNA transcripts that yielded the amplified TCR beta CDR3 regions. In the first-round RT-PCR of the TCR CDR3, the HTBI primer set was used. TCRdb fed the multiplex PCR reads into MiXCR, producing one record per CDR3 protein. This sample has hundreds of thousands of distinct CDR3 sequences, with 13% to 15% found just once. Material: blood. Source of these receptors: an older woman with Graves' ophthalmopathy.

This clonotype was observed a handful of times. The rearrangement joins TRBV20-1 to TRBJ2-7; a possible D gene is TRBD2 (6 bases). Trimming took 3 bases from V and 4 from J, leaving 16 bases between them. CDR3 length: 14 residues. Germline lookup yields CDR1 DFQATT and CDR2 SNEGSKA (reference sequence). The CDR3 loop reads CSARSAGGGYEQYF. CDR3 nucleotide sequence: TGCAGTGCTAGGTCAGCGGGCGGTGGGTACGAGCAGTACTTC.

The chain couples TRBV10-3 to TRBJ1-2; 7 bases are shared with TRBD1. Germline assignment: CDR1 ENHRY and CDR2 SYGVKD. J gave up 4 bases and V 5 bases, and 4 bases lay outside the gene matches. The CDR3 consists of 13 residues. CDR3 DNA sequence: TGTGCCATCAGTCAGGACAGGCGCTATGGCTACACCTTC. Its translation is CAISQDRRYGYTF.

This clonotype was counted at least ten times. CDR3 DNA: TGCAGTGCTAGTCTCGGGAACGAGCAGTACTTC. It yields the protein CSASLGNEQYF. The V gene is TRBV20-1, the J gene TRBJ2-7, with a possible D match to TRBD2 (5 bases). The V gene lost 3 bases and the J gene lost 5 bases, with 8 bases spanning the gap. The CDR3 consists of 11 residues. Per germline, CDR1 DFQATT and CDR2 SNEGSKA (reference sequence).

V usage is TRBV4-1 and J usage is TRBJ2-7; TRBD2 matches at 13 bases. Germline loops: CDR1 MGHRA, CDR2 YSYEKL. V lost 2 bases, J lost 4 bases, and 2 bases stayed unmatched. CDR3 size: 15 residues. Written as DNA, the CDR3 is TGCGCCAGCAGCCAACGGACTAGCGGGAGTTACGAGCAGTACTTC. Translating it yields CASSQRTSGSYEQYF.

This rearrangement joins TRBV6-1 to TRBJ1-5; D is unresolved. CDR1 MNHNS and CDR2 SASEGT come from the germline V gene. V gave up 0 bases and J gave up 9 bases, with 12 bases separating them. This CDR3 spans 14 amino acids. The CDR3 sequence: CASSEASVAVPQHF. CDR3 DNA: TGTGCCAGCAGTGAAGCGAGCGTCGCGGTGCCCCAGCATTTT.

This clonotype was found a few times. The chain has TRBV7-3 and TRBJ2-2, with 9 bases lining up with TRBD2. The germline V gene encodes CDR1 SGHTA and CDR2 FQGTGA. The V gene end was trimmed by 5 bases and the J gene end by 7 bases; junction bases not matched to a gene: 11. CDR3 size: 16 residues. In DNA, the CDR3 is TGTGCCAGCAGCCGTTTAGCGGGAGCGGATGGCGGGGAGCTGTTTTTT. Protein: CASSRLAGADGGELFF.

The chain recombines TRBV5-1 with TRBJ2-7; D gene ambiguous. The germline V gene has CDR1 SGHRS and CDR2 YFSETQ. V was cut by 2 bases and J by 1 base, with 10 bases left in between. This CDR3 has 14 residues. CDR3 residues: CASSFGSYSYEQYF. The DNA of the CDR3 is TGCGCCAGCAGCTTCGGCAGCTATTCCTACGAGCAGTACTTC.

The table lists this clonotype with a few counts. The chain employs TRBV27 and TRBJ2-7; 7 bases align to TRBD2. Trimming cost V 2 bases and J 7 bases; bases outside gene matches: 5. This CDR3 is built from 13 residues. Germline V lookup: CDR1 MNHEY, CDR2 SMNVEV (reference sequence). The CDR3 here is CASSLVGGREQYF. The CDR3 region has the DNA TGTGCCAGCAGTTTAGTGGGAGGGCGAGAGCAGTACTTC.

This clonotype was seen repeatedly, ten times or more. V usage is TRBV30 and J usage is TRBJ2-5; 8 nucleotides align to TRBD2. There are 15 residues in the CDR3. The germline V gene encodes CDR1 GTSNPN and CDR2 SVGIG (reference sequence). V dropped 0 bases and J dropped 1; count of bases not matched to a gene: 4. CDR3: CAWSVRTSGQETQYF. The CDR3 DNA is TGTGCCTGGAGTGTACGAACTAGCGGCCAAGAGACCCAGTACTTC.

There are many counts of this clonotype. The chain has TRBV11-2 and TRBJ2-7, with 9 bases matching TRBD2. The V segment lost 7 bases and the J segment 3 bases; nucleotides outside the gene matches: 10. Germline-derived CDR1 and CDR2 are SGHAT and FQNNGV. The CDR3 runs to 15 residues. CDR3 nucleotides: TGTGCCAGCAAACCGGGACTAGCCCAAGTCTACGAGCAGTACTTC. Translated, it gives CASKPGLAQVYEQYF.

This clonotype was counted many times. The CDR3 region is CASSRSRGRANEQFF. CDR3 DNA sequence: TGTGCCAGCAGCCGCTCTCGGGGGAGGGCTAATGAGCAGTTCTTC. J is TRBJ2-1 and V is TRBV11-2, with 7 bases aligning to TRBD2. Per the germline V gene, CDR1 is SGHAT and CDR2 is FQNNGV. The V and J ends lost 5 bases and 7 bases, in that order; junction bases with no gene match: 11. The CDR3 consists of 15 residues.

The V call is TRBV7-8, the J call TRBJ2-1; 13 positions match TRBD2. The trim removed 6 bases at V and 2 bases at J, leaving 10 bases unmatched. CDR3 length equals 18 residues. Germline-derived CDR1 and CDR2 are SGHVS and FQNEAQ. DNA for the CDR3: TGTGCCAGCAGTTTACCGGGACTAGCGGGATCGGCCTACAATGAGCAGTTCTTC. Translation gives CASSLPGLAGSAYNEQFF.

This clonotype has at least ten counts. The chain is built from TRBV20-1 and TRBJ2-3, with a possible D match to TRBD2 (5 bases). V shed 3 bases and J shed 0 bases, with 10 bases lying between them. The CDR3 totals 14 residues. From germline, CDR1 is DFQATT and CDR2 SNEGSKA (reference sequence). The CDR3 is CSARDSSSTDTQYF. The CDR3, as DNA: TGCAGTGCTAGGGACTCCTCTAGCACAGATACGCAGTATTTT.

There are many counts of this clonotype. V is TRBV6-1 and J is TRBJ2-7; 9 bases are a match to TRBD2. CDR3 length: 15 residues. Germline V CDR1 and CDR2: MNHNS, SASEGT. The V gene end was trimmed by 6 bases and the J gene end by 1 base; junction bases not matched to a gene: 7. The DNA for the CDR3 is TGTGCCAGCAGGTCCGGGACTAGCCTTTCCTACGAGCAGTACTTC. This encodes CASRSGTSLSYEQYF.

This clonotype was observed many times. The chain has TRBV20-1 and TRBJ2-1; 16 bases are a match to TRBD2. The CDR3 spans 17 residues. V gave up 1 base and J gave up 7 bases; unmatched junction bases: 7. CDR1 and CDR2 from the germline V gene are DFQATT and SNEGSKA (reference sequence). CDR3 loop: CSARAPGLAGGPNEQFF. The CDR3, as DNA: TGCAGTGCTAGAGCCCCGGGACTAGCGGGAGGGCCGAATGAGCAGTTCTTC.

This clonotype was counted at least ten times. Here the CDR3 reads CASLGGGVGASTGELFF. In DNA, the CDR3 is TGCGCCAGCCTGGGAGGAGGAGTTGGGGCGAGCACCGGGGAGCTGTTTTTT. V and J are TRBV5-1 and TRBJ2-2; D is perhaps TRBD2 (6 bases). V was shortened by 7 bases and J by 4 bases, with 23 bases between the two germline ends. The CDR3 has 17 residues. The germline gives CDR1 SGHRS, CDR2 YFSETQ.

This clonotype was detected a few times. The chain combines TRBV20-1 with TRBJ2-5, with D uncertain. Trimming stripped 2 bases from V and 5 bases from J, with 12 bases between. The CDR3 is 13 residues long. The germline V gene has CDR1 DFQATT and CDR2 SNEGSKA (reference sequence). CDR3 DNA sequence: TGCAGTGCTAGAATGGGTGGCAGGGAGACCCAGTACTTC. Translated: CSARMGGRETQYF.

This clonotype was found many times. CDR3 loop: CAWSRARTYGYTF. Written as DNA, the CDR3 is TGTGCCTGGAGTAGGGCGCGTACCTATGGCTACACCTTC. This chain joins TRBV30 and TRBJ1-2; D unclear. The germline CDR1 and CDR2 sequences are GTSNPN and SVGIG (reference sequence). CDR3 length: 13 residues. The V end was cut by 2 bases, the J end by 4 bases, with 11 bases between.